The 19 T cell receptor beta chains presented below share a single source sample, sequenced in a study of PD-1 blockade in mismatch repair-deficient tumors (dated by TCRdb to about 2017). Libraries were built with the immunoSEQ multiplex PCR assay. This immuneACCESS table, as held by TCRdb, lists in-frame sequences with V and J called but not all clones. Of the missing ones, under half trace to an unresolved V gene in checked studies; the others have no known cause. The sample table holds 120,000 or so clones, of which roughly 86% were seen once. The leading ten clones occupy approximately 13% of the sample. Sequencing was performed on peripheral blood, taken 44 weeks after starting pembrolizumab. The source is an adult with mismatch repair-deficient cancer.

A few counts support this clone. The gene calls are TRBV13 and TRBJ2-7, with 7 bases that match TRBD1. With 0 bases clipped from V and 5 bases from J, the junction kept 1 base outside the gene matches. This CDR3 is 13 amino acids long. From germline, CDR1 is PRHDT and CDR2 FYEKMQ (reference sequence). CDR3 loop: CASSLGDRNEQYF. The CDR3 bases are TGTGCCAGCAGCTTAGGGGACAGGAACGAGCAGTACTTC.

This chain uses TRBV28 with TRBJ2-4, with TRBD1 matching 10 bases. This CDR3 has 17 amino acids. Germline CDR1 MDHEN, CDR2 SYDVKM. The ends lost 3 bases at V and 0 bases at J; junction bases unmatched: 5. CDR3 sequence reads: CASSFMGQGLAKNIQYF. The CDR3, as DNA: TGTGCCAGCAGTTTTATGGGACAGGGGCTAGCCAAAAACATTCAGTACTTC.

This clone came up once. The chain has TRBV15 and TRBJ2-7; 9 positions agree with TRBD1. V dropped 3 bases and J dropped 1; count of bases not matched to a gene: 4. The CDR3 runs to 15 residues. The germline gives CDR1 LNHNV, CDR2 YYDKDF (reference sequence). CDR3 in amino acids: CATSSGQGFSYEQYF. CDR3 DNA: TGTGCCACCAGCAGCGGACAGGGGTTTTCCTACGAGCAGTACTTC.

This clone has just one count. V usage is TRBV29-1 and J usage is TRBJ2-2; a possible D gene is TRBD2 (6 bases). With 0 bases removed from V and 8 bases from J, the gap between germline ends came to 22 bases. CDR3 length: 17 amino acids. Germline V gives CDR1 SQVTM, CDR2 ANQGSEA. The CDR3: CSVEDGGAARHRGELFF. In nucleotides, the CDR3 is TGCAGCGTTGAAGATGGAGGGGCAGCCCGACACCGAGGGGAGCTGTTTTTT.

The chain couples TRBV5-1 to TRBJ1-4, with D perhaps TRBD1 (5 bases). Trimming stripped 1 base from V and 8 bases from J, with 18 bases between. Germline V gives CDR1 SGHRS, CDR2 YFSETQ. The CDR3 has 16 residues. CDR3 loop: CASSLWLVQGKEKLFF. CDR3 DNA sequence: TGCGCCAGCAGCTTGTGGTTGGTCCAGGGAAAGGAAAAACTGTTTTTT.

The rearrangement links TRBV29-1 to TRBJ2-5, with unresolved D. Trimming cost V 7 bases and J 7 bases, with 25 bases left between them. Germline V lookup: CDR1 SQVTM, CDR2 ANQGSEA. The CDR3 loop spans 15 amino acids. CDR3 sequence: CSGVFREVRPPTQYF. The CDR3 coding sequence is TGCAGCGGCGTATTTAGAGAGGTCAGGCCACCGACCCAGTACTTC.

The genes are TRBV2 and TRBJ2-1; 7 bases line up with TRBD2. The CDR3 runs to 16 residues. Germline V gene sequence: CDR1 SNHLY, CDR2 FYNNEI. V shed 4 bases, J shed 2 bases, and the junction held 8 bases outside the gene matches. In DNA form, the CDR3 reads TGTGCCAGCAGTGGATCCGGGACTATAGCCTACAATGAGCAGTTCTTC. Its protein is CASSGSGTIAYNEQFF.

This clone turned up a few times. This chain links TRBV7-8 with TRBJ2-1; D unclear. Per the germline V gene, CDR1 is SGHVS and CDR2 is FQNEAQ. This CDR3 contains 11 residues. Trimming took off 5 bases at V and 6 bases at J, with 5 bases between the two ends. In DNA form, the CDR3 reads TGTGCCAGCAGCGTTAGCAATGAGCAGTTCTTC. Protein sequence: CASSVSNEQFF.

This clone was observed a handful of times. This chain joins TRBV19 and TRBJ2-7; TRBD1 matches at 7 bases. Per the germline V gene, CDR1 is LNHDA and CDR2 is SQIVND (reference sequence). J was trimmed by 5 bases and V by 9 bases; bases with no gene match: 10. The CDR3 is made up of 13 amino acids. As DNA, the CDR3 is TGTGCCAGCGCCCCCGGACAGGTCAACGAGCAGTACTTC. It codes for CASAPGQVNEQYF.

In nucleotides, the CDR3 is TGTGCCAGCAGCTCACCGGGACAGGGTTACAATGAGCAGTTCTTC. It is translated as CASSSPGQGYNEQFF. V usage is TRBV5-4 and J usage is TRBJ2-1; 9 bases line up with TRBD1. This CDR3 contains 15 residues. The germline gives CDR1 SGHNT, CDR2 YYREEE (reference sequence). Trimming removed 3 bases from V and 4 bases from J; junction bases left unmatched: 5.

V and J are TRBV7-9 and TRBJ2-2, with 7 nucleotides matching TRBD2. CDR3 length: 17 amino acids. V was clipped by 2 bases and J by 4 bases; unmatched bases: 10. The germline gives CDR1 SEHNR, CDR2 FQNEAQ (reference sequence). The CDR3 protein is CASSLSSRPSGTGELFF. The CDR3, as DNA: TGTGCCAGCAGCTTATCAAGCCGGCCTAGCGGCACCGGGGAGCTGTTTTTT.

This chain joins TRBV2 and TRBJ2-7, with D unclear. Germline-derived CDR1 and CDR2 are SNHLY and FYNNEI. Between the trimmed V and J ends, which lost 8 bases and 4 bases, there was a span of 15 bases. This CDR3 is 13 amino acids long. CDR3 sequence: CASSYGVGYEQYF. In nucleotides, the CDR3 is TGTGCCAGCTCCTACGGTGTTGGATACGAGCAGTACTTC.

The chain's CDR3 is CASSLEGGGYGYTF. The CDR3 nucleotides read TGTGCCAGCAGCTTAGAAGGGGGCGGCTATGGCTACACCTTC. The chain links TRBV11-3 to TRBJ1-2, with 7 bases matching TRBD1. Germline CDR1 is SGHNT and CDR2 is YENEEA. This CDR3 spans 14 amino acids. V lost 0 bases and J lost 4; bases outside the gene matches: 2.

This chain joins TRBV5-1 and TRBJ2-3, with 15 nucleotides matching TRBD2. V trimming: 0 bases; J trimming: 2 bases; junction bases outside the gene matches: 7. Germline V gene data show CDR1 as SGHRS and CDR2 as YFSETQ. The CDR3 length is 19 residues. CDR3 region: CASSLEGLAGGAITDTQYF. DNA of the CDR3: TGCGCCAGCAGCTTGGAAGGACTAGCGGGAGGGGCCATCACAGATACGCAGTATTTT.

This sequence joins TRBV11-2 and TRBJ1-1, with TRBD1 matching 9 bases. Germline values: CDR1 SGHAT, CDR2 FQNNGV. V trimming: 5 bases; J trimming: 0 bases; junction bases outside the gene matches: 7. The CDR3 has 16 residues. The CDR3 nucleotides read TGTGCCAGCAGCCTAGCGGGACAGGGCTTGAACACTGAAGCTTTCTTT. Protein product: CASSLAGQGLNTEAFF.

This sequence joins TRBV6-6 and TRBJ2-4, with TRBD2 as a possible D gene (5 bases). The V and J ends lost 4 bases and 12 bases respectively, with 10 bases between them. Looked up from germline, CDR1 is MNHNY and CDR2 is SVGAGI (reference sequence). The CDR3 covers 11 residues. CDR3 sequence: CASSFTGGQYF. The CDR3 DNA reads as TGTGCCAGCAGTTTCACCGGAGGTCAGTACTTC.

V is TRBV12-5 and J is TRBJ1-2; weak D call: TRBD1 (5 bases). The CDR3 runs to 15 residues. V lost 5 bases, J lost 1 base, and 14 bases lay in between. Germline V gene lookup returns CDR1 LGHNT and CDR2 FRNRAP. The CDR3 here is CASGPGRDINYGYTF. As DNA, the CDR3 is TGTGCTAGTGGTCCGGGACGAGACATTAACTATGGCTACACCTTC.

The chain joins TRBV28 to TRBJ1-1; 7 bases line up with TRBD1. Trimming removed 6 bases from V and 6 bases from J; junction bases left unmatched: 19. The CDR3 is made up of 17 amino acids. Germline V lookup: CDR1 MDHEN, CDR2 SYDVKM. The CDR3: CASSLPLALGQNAEAFF. The CDR3 DNA reads as TGTGCCAGCAGCCTACCTCTAGCCCTGGGACAGAATGCTGAAGCTTTCTTT.

This clone was found once. The V gene is TRBV19, the J gene TRBJ2-2; 9 bases are a match to TRBD2. The CDR3 spans 15 residues. Germline lookup yields CDR1 LNHDA and CDR2 SQIVND (reference sequence). V trimming: 4 bases; J trimming: 1 base; junction bases outside the gene matches: 1. This CDR3 reads CASSTTSGNTGELFF. DNA of the CDR3: TGTGCCAGTAGTACGACTAGCGGGAACACCGGGGAGCTGTTTTTT.